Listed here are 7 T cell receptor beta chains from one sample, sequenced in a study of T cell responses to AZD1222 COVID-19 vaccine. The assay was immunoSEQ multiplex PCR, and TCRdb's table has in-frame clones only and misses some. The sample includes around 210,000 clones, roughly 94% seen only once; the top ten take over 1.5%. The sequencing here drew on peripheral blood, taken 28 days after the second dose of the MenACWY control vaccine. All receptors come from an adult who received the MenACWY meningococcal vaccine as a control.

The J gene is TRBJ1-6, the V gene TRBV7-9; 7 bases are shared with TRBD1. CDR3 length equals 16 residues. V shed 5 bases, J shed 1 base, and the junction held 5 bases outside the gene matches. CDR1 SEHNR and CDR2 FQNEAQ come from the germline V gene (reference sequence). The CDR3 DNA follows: TGTGCCAGCAGCCGGACAGGTGCATCCTATAATTCACCCCTCCACTTT. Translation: CASSRTGASYNSPLHF.

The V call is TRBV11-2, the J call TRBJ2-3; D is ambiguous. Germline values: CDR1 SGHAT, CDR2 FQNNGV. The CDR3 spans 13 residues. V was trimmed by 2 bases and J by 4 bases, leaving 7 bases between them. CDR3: CASSLSRSDTQYF. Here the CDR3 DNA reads TGTGCCAGCAGCTTAAGTAGGTCAGATACGCAGTATTTT.

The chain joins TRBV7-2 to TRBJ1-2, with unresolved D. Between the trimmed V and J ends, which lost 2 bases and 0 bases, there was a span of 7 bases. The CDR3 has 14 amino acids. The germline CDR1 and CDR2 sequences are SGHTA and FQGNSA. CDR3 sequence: CASSLLRANYGYTF. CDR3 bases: TGTGCCAGCAGCTTACTAAGGGCTAACTATGGCTACACCTTC.

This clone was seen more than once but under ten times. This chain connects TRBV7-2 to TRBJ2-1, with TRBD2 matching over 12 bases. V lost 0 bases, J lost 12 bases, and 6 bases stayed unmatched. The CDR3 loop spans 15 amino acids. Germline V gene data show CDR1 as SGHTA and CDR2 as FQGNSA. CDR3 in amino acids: CASSLAASGGVWQFF. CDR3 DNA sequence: TGTGCCAGCAGCTTAGCGGCTAGCGGGGGGGTGTGGCAGTTCTTC. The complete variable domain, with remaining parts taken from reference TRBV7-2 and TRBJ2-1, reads GAGVSQSPSNKVTEKGKDVELRCDPISGHTALYWYRQSLGQGLEFLIYFQGNSAPDKSGLPSDRFSAERTGGSVSTLTIQRTQQEDSAVYLCASSLAASGGVWQFFGPGTRLTVL.

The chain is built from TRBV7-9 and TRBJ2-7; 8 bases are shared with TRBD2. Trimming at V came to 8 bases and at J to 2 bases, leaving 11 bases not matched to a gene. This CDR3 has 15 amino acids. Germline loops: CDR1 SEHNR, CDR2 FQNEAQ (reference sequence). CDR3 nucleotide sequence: TGTGCCAGCCTCGGGAGGGAGCGGGACACCTACGAGCAGTACTTC. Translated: CASLGRERDTYEQYF.

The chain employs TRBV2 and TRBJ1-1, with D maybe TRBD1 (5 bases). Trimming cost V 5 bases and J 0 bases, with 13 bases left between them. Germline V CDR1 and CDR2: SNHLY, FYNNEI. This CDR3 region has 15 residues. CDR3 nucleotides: TGTGCCAGCAGTAAGCCACAGGTACTGAACACTGAAGCTTTCTTT. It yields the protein CASSKPQVLNTEAFF.

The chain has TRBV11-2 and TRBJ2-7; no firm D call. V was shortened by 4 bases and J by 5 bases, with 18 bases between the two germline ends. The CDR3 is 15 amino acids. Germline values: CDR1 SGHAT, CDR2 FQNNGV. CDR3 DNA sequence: TGTGCCAGCAGCTCCCCAGTCCTATCTACGGACGAGCAGTACTTC. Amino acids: CASSSPVLSTDEQYF.